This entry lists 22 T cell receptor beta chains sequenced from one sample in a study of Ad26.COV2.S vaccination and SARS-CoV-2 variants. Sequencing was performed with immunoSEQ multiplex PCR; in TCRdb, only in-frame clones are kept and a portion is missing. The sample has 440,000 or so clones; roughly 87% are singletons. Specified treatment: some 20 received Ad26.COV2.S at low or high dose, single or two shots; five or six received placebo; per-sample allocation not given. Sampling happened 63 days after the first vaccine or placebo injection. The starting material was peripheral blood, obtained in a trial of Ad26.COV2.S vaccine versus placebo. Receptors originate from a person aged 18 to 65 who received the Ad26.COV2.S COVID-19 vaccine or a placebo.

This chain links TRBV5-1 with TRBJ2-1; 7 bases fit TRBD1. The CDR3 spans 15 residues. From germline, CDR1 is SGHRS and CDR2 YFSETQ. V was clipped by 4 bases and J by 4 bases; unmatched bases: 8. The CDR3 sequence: CASSATGQIYNEQFF. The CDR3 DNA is TGCGCCAGCAGCGCGACGGGACAGATATACAATGAGCAGTTCTTC.

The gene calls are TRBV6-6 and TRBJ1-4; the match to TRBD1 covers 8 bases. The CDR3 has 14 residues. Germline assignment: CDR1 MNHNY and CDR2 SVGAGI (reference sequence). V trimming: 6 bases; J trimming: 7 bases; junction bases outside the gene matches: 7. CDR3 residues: CASRTGTGREKLFF. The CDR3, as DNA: TGTGCCAGCAGAACCGGGACAGGACGTGAAAAACTGTTTTTT.

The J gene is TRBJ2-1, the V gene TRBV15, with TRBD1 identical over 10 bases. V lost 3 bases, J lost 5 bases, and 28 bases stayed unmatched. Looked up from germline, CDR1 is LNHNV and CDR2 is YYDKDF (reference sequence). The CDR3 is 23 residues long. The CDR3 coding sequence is TGTGCCACCAGCAGGGTGTTGAAGACAGGGGGCCTCCCCGGGCAGAGGGGCCACAATGAGCAGTTCTTC. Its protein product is CATSRVLKTGGLPGQRGHNEQFF. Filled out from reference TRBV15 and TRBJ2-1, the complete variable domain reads DAMVIQNPRYQVTQFGKPVTLSCSQTLNHNVMYWYQQKSSQAPKLLFHYYDKDFNNEADTPDNFQSRRPNTSFCFLDIRSPGLGDTAMYLCATSRVLKTGGLPGQRGHNEQFFGPGTRLTVL.

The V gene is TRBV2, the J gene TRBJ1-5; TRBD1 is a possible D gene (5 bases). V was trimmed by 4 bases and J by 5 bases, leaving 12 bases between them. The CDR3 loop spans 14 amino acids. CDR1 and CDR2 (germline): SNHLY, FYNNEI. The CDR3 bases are TGTGCCAGCAGTGGGAGGGGAACGGATCAGCCCCAGCATTTT. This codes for CASSGRGTDQPQHF. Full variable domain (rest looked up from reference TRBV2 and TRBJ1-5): EPEVTQTPSHQVTQMGQEVILRCVPISNHLYFYWYRQILGQKVEFLVSFYNNEISEKSEIFDDQFSVERPDGSNFTLKIRSTKLEDSAMYFCASSGRGTDQPQHFGDGTRLSIL.

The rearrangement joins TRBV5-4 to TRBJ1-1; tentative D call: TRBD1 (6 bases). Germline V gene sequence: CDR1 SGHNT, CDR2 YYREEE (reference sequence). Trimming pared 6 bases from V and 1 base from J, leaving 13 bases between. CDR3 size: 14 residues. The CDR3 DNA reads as TGTGCCAGCAACAACCGGGACAAGAACACTGAAGCTTTCTTT. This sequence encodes CASNNRDKNTEAFF.

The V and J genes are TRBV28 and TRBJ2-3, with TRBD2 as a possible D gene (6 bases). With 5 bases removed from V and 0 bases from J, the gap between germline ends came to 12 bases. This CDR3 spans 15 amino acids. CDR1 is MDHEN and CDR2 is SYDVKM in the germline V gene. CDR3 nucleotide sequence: TGTGCCAGCAGTGTCGGGACTTCTAGCACAGATACGCAGTATTTT. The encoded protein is CASSVGTSSTDTQYF.

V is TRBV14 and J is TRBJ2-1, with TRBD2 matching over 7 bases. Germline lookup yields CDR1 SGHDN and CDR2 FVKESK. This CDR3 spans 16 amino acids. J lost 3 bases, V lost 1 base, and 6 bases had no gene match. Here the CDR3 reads CASSQGLGGSYNEQFF. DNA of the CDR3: TGTGCCAGCAGCCAAGGTCTGGGCGGGAGCTACAATGAGCAGTTCTTC.

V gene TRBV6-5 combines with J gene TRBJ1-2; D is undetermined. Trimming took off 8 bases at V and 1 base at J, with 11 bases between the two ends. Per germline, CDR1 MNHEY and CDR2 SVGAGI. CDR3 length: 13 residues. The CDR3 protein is CASGVNGNYGYTF. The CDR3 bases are TGTGCCAGCGGGGTAAACGGTAACTATGGCTACACCTTC.

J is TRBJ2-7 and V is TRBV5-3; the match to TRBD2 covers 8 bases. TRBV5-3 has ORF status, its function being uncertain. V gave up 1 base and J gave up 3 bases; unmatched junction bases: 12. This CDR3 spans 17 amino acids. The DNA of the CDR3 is TGTGCCAGAAGCTTGCGGGAGGGCCCTCCCTTATTCTACGAGCAGTACTTC. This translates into CARSLREGPPLFYEQYF.

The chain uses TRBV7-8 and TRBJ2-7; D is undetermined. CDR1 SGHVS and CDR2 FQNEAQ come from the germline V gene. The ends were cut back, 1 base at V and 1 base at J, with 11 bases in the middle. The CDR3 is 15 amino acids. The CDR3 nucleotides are TGTGCCAGCAGCTTAGTCCGACCGACGTCCTACGAGCAGTACTTC. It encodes CASSLVRPTSYEQYF.

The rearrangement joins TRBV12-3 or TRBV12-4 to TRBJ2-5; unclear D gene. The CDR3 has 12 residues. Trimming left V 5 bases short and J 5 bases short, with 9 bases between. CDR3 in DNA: TGTGCCAGCAGTAACGACGGGGAGACCCAGTACTTC. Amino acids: CASSNDGETQYF.

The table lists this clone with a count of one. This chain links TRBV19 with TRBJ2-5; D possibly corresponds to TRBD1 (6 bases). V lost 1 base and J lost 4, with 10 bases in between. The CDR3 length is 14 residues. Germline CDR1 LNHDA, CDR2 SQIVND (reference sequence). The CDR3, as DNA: TGTGCCAGTAGTATAGCTCAGGGGTCAGAGACCCAGTACTTC. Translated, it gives CASSIAQGSETQYF.

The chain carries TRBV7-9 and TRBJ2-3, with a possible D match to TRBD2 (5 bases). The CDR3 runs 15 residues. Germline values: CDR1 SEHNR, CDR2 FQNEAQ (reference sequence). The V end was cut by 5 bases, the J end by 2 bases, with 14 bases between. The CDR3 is CASSRRASPTDTQYF. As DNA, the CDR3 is TGTGCCAGCAGCCGCCGCGCTAGCCCCACAGATACGCAGTATTTT. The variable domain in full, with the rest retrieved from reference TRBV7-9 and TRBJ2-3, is DTGVSQNPRHKITKRGQNVTFRCDPISEHNRLYWYRQTLGQGPEFLTYFQNEAQLEKSRLLSDRFSAERPKGSFSTLEIQRTEQGDSAMYLCASSRRASPTDTQYFGPGTRLTVL.

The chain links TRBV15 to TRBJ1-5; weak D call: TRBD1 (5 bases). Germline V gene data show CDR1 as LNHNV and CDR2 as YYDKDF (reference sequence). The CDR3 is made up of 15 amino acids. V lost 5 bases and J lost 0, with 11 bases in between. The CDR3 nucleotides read TGTGCCACCAGCGGAGGGGAGGTTAGCAATCAGCCCCAGCATTTT. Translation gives CATSGGEVSNQPQHF.

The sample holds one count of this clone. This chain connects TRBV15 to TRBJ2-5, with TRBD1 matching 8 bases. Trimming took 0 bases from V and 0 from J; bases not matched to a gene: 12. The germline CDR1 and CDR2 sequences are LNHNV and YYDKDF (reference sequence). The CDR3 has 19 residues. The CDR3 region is CATSRDSQIRDRYQETQYF. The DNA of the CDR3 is TGTGCCACCAGCAGAGATTCACAAATCCGGGACAGGTACCAAGAGACCCAGTACTTC.

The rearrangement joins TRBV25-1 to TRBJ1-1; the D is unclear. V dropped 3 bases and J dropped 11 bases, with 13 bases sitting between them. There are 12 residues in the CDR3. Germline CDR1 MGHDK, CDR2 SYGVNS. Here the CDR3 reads CASSEGGSRAFF. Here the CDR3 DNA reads TGTGCCAGCAGTGAGGGAGGTTCGAGGGCTTTCTTT.

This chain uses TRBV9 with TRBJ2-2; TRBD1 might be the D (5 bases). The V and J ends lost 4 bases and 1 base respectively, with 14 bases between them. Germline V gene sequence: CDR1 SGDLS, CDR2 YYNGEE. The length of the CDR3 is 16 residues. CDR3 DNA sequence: TGTGCCAGCAGCCCCCTTGGGGCTGGGAACACCGGGGAGCTGTTTTTT. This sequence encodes CASSPLGAGNTGELFF. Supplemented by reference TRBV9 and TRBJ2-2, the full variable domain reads DSGVTQTPKHLITATGQRVTLRCSPRSGDLSVYWYQQSLDQGLQFLIQYYNGEERAKGNILERFSAQQFPDLHSELNLSSLELGDSALYFCASSPLGAGNTGELFFGEGSRLTVL.

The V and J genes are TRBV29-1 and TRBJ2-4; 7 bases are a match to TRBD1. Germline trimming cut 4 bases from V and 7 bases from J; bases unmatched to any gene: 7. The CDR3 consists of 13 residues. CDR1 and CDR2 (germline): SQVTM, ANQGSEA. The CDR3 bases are TGCAGCGTTGCCCCCCAGGGGGTGAACATTCAGTACTTC. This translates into CSVAPQGVNIQYF.

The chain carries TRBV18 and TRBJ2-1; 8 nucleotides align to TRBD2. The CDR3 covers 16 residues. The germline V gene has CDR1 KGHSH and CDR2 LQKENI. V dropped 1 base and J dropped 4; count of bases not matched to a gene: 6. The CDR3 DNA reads TGTGCCAGCTCACCACGGGGAGCGGGAGAATACAATGAGCAGTTCTTC. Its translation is CASSPRGAGEYNEQFF. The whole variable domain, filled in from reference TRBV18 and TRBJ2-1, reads NAGVMQNPRHLVRRRGQEARLRCSPMKGHSHVYWYRQLPEEGLKFMVYLQKENIIDESGMPKERFSAEFPKEGPSILRIQQVVRGDSAAYFCASSPRGAGEYNEQFFGPGTRLTVL.

This CDR3 is CASSQEIRRGYGNQPQHF. The DNA of the CDR3 is TGTGCCAGCAGCCAAGAGATCCGGCGAGGGTATGGCAATCAGCCCCAGCATTTT. The chain is built from TRBV4-2 and TRBJ1-5; D unresolved. CDR3 length equals 18 residues. Germline CDR1 is LGHNA and CDR2 is YNFKEQ. Trimming removed 0 bases at V and 2 bases at J, with 17 bases between.

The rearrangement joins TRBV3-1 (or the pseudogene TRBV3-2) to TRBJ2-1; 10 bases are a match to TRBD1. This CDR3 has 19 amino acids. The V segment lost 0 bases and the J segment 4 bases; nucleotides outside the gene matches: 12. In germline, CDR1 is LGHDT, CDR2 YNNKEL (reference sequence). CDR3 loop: CASSQDPRTGTGDYNEQFF. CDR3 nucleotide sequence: TGTGCCAGCAGCCAAGACCCCAGAACCGGGACAGGGGATTACAATGAGCAGTTCTTC.

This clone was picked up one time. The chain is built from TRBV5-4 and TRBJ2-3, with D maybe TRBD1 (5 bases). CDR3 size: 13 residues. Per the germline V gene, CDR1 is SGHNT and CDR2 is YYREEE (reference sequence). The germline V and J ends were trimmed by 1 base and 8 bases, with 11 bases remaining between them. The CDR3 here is CASSLPQGITQYF. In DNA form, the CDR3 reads TGTGCCAGCAGCTTGCCTCAGGGTATTACGCAGTATTTT.